Listed here is a single T cell receptor (beta chain). The antigen is undetermined. The entry originates in a study of T cells expressing NK-cell markers. Study-wide background: It was sorted CD3+CD56-NKG2C+, CD3+CD56+NKG2C- and CD3+CD56+NKG2C+ T cells that provided the TCR beta repertoires. Study observations and caveats: Topping the CD3+CD56-NKG2C+ fraction as well were these clonotypes, in a handful of donors.

One entry per CDR3 protein, without DNA, is what TCRdb gives after re-calling the 5' RACE reads. The listing contains 550,000 to 600,000 distinct CDR3 sequences. Per the germline V gene, CDR1 is MNHEY and CDR2 is SVGEGT. This CDR3 has 13 amino acids. What was sequenced was blood T cells: a sorted CD56 or NKG2C T cell subset, CD4+ or CD8+ T cells, or bulk PBMC T cells (not recorded which). The source is a man between 18 and 29 years old in good health. This rearrangement joins TRBV6-2 or TRBV6-3 to TRBJ1-2; checking the TCRdb D call of TRBD1 is not possible without DNA. CDR3 loop: CASSMGPTGGYTF.